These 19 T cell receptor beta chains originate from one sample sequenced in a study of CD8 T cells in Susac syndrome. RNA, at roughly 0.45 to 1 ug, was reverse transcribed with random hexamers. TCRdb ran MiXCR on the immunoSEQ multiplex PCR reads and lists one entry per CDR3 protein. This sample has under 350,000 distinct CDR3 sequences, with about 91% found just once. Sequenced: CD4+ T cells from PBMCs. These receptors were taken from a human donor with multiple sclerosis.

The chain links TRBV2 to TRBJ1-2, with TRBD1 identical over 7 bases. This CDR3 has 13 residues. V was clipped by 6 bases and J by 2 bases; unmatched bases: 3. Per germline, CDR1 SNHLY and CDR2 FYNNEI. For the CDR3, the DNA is TGTGCCAGCAGGACAGGGAGGAACTATGGCTACACCTTC. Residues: CASRTGRNYGYTF.

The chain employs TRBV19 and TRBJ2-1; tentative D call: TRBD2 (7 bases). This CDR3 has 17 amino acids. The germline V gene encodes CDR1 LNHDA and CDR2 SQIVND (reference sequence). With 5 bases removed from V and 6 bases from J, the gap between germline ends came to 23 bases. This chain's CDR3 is CASSPHGGPRIINEQFF. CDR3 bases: TGTGCCAGTAGTCCCCACGGGGGGCCAAGAATAATCAATGAGCAGTTCTTC.

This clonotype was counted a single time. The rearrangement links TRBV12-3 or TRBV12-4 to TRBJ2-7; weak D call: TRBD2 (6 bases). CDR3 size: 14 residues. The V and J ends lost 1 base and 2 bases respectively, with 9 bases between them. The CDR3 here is CASSLGRAAYEQYF. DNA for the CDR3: TGTGCCAGCAGTTTAGGGAGGGCGGCCTACGAGCAGTACTTC.

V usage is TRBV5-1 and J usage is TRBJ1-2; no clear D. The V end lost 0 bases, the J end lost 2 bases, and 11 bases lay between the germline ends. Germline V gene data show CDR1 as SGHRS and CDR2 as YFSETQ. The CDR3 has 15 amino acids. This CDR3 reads CASSLGGSGNYGYTF. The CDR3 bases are TGCGCCAGCAGCTTGGGGGGATCGGGGAACTATGGCTACACCTTC.

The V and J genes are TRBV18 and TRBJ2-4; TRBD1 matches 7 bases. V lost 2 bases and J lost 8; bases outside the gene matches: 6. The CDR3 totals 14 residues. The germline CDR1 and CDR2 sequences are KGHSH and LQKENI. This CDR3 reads CASSPTGAMDIQYF. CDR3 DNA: TGTGCCAGCTCACCAACAGGGGCGATGGACATTCAGTACTTC.

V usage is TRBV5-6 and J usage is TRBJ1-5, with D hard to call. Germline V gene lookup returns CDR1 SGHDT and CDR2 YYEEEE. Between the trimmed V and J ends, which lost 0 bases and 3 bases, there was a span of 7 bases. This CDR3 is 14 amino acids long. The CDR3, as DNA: TGTGCCAGCAGCTTGGGCACCCACAATCAGCCCCAGCATTTT. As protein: CASSLGTHNQPQHF. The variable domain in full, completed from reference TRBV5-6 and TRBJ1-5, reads DAGVTQSPTHLIKTRGQQVTLRCSPKSGHDTVSWYQQALGQGPQFIFQYYEEEERQRGNFPDRFSGHQFPNYSSELNVNALLLGDSALYLCASSLGTHNQPQHFGDGTRLSIL.

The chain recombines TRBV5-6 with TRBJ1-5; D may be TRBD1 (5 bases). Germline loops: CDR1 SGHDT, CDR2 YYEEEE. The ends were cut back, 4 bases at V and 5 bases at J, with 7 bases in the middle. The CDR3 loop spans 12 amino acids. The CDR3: CASSLTDQPQHF. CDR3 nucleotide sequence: TGTGCCAGCAGCCTGACAGATCAGCCCCAGCATTTT.

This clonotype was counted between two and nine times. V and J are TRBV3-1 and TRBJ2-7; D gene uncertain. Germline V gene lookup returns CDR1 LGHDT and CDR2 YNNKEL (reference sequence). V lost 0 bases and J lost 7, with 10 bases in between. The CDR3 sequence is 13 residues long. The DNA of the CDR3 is TGTGCCAGCAGCCAAGATCTTATAGGGGAGCAGTACTTC. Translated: CASSQDLIGEQYF.

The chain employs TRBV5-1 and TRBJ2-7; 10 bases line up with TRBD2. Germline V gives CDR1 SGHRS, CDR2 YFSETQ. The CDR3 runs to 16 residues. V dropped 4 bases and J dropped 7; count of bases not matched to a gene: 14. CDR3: CASSPVAGGPSGEQYF. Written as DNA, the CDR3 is TGCGCCAGCAGCCCGGTAGCGGGGGGCCCTTCGGGGGAGCAGTACTTC.

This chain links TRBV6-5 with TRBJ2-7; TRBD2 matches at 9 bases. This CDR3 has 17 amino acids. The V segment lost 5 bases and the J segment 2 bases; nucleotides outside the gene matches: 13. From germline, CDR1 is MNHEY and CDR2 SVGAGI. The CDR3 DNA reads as TGTGCCAGCAGTCTACGACCGGGACTAGCCGATACCTACGAGCAGTACTTC. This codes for CASSLRPGLADTYEQYF.

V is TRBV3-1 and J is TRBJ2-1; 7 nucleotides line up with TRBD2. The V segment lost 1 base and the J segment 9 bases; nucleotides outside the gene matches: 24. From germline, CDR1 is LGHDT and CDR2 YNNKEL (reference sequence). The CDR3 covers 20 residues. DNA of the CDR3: TGTGCCAGCAGCCAAGTGTTTTCACTAGCGTTGTCTCAAAGTTCGGGTGAGCAGTTCTTC. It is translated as CASSQVFSLALSQSSGEQFF.

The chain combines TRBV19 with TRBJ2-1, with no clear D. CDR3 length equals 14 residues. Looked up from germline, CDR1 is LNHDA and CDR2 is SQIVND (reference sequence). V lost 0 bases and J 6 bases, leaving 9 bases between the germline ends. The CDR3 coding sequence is TGTGCCAGTAGTATAGATCAAAACAGCAATGAGCAGTTCTTC. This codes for CASSIDQNSNEQFF.

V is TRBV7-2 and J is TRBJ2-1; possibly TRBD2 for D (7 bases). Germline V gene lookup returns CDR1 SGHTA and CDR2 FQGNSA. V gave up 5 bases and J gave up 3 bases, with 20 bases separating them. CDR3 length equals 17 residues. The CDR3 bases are TGTGCCAGCAGCCCCCGGGGGGCGGGAGTTGGCTACAATGAGCAGTTCTTC. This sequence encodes CASSPRGAGVGYNEQFF.

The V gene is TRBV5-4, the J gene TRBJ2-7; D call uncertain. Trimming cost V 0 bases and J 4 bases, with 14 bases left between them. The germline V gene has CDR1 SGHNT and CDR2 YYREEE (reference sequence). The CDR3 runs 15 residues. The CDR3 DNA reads TGTGCCAGCAGCTTGGAACCGGTGTTATTTTACGAGCAGTACTTC. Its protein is CASSLEPVLFYEQYF. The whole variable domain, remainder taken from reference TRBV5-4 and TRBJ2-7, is ETGVTQSPTHLIKTRGQQVTLRCSSQSGHNTVSWYQQALGQGPQFIFQYYREEENGRGNFPPRFSGLQFPNYSSELNVNALELDDSALYLCASSLEPVLFYEQYFGPGTRLTVT.

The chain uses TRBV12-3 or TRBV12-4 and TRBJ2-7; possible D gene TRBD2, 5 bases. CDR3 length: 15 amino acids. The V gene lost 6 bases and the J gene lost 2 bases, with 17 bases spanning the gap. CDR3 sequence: CASSSPKRAAYEQYF. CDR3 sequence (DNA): TGTGCCAGCAGCTCCCCCAAGAGGGCTGCCTACGAGCAGTACTTC.

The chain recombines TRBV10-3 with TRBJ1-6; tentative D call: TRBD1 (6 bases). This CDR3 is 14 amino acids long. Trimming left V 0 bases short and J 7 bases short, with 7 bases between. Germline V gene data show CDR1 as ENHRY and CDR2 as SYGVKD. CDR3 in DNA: TGTGCCATCAGTGAGTCTACAGGGAATTCACCCCTCCACTTT. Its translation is CAISESTGNSPLHF.

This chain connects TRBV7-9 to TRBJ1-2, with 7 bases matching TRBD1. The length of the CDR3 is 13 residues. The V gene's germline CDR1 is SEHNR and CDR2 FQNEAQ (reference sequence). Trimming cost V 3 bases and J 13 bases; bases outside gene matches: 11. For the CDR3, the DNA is TGTGCCAGCAGCTTCGAGACAGGGAGCTGGATCACCTTC. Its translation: CASSFETGSWITF.

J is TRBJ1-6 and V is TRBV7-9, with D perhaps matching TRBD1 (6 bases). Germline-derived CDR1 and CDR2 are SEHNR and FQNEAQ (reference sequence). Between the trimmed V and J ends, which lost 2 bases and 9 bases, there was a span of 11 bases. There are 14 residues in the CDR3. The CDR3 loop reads CASSLLGGGSPLHF. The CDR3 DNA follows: TGTGCCAGCAGCTTACTAGGGGGGGGTTCACCCCTCCACTTT.

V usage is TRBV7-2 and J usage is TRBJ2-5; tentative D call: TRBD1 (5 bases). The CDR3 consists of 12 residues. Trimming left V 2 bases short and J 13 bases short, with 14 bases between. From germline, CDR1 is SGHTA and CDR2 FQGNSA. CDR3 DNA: TGTGCCAGCAGCTTATCCTCGACAGTGTGGTACTTC. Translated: CASSLSSTVWYF.